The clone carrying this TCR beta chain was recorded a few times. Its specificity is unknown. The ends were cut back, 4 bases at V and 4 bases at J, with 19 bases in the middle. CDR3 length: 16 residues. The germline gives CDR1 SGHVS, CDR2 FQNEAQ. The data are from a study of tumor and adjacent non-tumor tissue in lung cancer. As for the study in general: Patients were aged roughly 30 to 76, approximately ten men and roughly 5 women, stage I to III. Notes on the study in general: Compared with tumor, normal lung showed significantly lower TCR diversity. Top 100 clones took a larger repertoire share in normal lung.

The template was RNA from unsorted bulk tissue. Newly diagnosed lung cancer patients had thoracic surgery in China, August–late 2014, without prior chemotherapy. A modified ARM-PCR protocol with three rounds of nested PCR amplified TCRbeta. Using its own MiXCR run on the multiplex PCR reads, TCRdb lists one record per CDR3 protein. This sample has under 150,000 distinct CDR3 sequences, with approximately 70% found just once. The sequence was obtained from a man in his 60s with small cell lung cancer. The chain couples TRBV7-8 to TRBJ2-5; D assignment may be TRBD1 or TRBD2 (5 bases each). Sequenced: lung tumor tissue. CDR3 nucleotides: TGTGCCAGCAGCTCCCGACGGGGCCGGCTCATAGAGACCCAGTACTTC. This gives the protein CASSSRRGRLIETQYF.